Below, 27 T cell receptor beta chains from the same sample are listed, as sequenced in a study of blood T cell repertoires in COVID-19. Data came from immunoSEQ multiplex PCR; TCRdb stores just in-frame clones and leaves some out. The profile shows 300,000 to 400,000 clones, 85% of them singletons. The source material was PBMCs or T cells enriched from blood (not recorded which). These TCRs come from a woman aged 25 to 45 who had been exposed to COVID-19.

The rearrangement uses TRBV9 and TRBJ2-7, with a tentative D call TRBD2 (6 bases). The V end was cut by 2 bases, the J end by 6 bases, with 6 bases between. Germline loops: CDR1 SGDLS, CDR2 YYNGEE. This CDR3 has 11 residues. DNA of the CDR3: TGTGCCAGCAGCGTGGGAGGCGAGCAGTACTTC. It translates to CASSVGGEQYF. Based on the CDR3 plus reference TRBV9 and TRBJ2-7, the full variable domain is DSGVTQTPKHLITATGQRVTLRCSPRSGDLSVYWYQQSLDQGLQFLIQYYNGEERAKGNILERFSAQQFPDLHSELNLSSLELGDSALYFCASSVGGEQYFGPGTRLTVT.

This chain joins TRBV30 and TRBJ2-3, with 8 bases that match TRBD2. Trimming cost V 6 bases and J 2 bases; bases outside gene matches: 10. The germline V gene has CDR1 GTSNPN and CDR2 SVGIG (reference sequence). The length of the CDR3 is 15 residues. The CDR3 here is CACQPGGALTDTQYF. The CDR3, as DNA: TGTGCCTGCCAACCGGGGGGGGCCCTCACAGATACGCAGTATTTT.

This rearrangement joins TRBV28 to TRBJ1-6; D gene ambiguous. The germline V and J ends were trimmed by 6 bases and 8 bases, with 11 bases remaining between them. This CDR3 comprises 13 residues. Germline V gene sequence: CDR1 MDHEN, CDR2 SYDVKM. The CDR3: CASSSAGDSPLHF. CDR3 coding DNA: TGTGCCAGCAGCTCTGCGGGAGATTCACCCCTCCACTTT.

The CDR3: CASSPGTSGGAEETQYF. Written as DNA, the CDR3 is TGTGCCAGCAGCCCCGGGACTAGCGGGGGGGCGGAAGAGACCCAGTACTTC. The chain carries TRBV4-2 and TRBJ2-5, with TRBD2 matching over 16 bases. V dropped 4 bases and J dropped 3; count of bases not matched to a gene: 5. CDR1 is LGHNA, CDR2 YNFKEQ, per germline. The CDR3 consists of 17 residues.

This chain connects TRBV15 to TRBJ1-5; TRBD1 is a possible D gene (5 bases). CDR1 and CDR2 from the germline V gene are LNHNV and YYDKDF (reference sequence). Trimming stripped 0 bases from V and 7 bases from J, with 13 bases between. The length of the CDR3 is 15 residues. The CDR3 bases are TGTGCCACCAGCAGAGAGGAGGGGCATCACCAGCCCCAGCATTTT. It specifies CATSREEGHHQPQHF. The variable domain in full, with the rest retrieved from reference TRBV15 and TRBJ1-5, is DAMVIQNPRYQVTQFGKPVTLSCSQTLNHNVMYWYQQKSSQAPKLLFHYYDKDFNNEADTPDNFQSRRPNTSFCFLDIRSPGLGDTAMYLCATSREEGHHQPQHFGDGTRLSIL.

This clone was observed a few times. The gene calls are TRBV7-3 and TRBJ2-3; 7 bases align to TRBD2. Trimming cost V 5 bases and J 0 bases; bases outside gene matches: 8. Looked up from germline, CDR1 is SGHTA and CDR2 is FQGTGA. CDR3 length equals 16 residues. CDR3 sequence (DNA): TGTGCCAGCAGCGGGGCTAGCGGAGAGAGCACAGATACGCAGTATTTT. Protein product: CASSGASGESTDTQYF.

The DNA for the CDR3 is TGCGCCAGCAGTCAGGGACTAGCGGGAGGACTTTACGAGCAGTACTTC. It yields the protein CASSQGLAGGLYEQYF. The chain employs TRBV5-1 and TRBJ2-7; TRBD2 agrees at 15 bases. The CDR3 runs to 16 residues. Germline V gives CDR1 SGHRS, CDR2 YFSETQ. V lost 5 bases, J lost 4 bases, and 7 bases stayed unmatched. The complete variable domain, with remaining parts taken from reference TRBV5-1 and TRBJ2-7, reads KAGVTQTPRYLIKTRGQQVTLSCSPISGHRSVSWYQQTPGQGLQFLFEYFSETQRNKGNFPGRFSGRQFSNSRSEMNVSTLELGDSALYLCASSQGLAGGLYEQYFGPGTRLTVT.

CDR3 bases: TGTGCCAGCAGACCGGGACTAGCGGATTCTTACTACAATGAGCAGTTCTTC. The encoded protein is CASRPGLADSYYNEQFF. The rearrangement joins TRBV5-4 to TRBJ2-1; 11 nucleotides match TRBD2. This CDR3 has 17 amino acids. Germline-derived CDR1 and CDR2 are SGHNT and YYREEE (reference sequence). Trimming cost V 5 bases and J 3 bases; bases outside gene matches: 10.

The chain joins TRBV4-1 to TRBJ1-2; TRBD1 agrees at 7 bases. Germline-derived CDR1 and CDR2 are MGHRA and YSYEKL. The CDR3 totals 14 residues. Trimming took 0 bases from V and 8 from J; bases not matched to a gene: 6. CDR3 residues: CASSQEGRGDGYTF. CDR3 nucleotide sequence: TGCGCCAGCAGCCAAGAGGGCAGGGGGGACGGCTACACCTTC.

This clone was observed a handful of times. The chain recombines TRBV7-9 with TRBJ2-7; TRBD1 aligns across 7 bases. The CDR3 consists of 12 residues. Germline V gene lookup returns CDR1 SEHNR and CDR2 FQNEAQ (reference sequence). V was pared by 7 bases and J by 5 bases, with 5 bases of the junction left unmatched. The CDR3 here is CASTETGDEQYF. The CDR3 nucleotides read TGTGCCAGCACCGAAACAGGGGACGAGCAGTACTTC.

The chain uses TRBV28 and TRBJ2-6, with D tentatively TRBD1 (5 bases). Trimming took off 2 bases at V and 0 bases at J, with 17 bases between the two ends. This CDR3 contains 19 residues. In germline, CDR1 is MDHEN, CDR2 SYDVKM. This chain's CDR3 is CASSLRGSVVSSGANVLTF. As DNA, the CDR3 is TGTGCCAGCAGTTTAAGGGGAAGCGTAGTAAGCTCTGGGGCCAACGTCCTGACTTTC.

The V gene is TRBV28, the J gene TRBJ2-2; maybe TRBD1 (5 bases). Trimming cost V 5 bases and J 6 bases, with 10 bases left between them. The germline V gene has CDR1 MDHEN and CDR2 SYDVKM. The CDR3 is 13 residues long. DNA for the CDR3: TGTGCCAGCAGTCTCAGGGTTTCCGGGGAGCTGTTTTTT. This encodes CASSLRVSGELFF.

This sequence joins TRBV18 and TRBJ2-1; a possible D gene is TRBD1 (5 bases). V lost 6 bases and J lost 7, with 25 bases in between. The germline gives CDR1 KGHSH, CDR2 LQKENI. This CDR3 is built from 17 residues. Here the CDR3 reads CASSSQPPGNNPNEQFF. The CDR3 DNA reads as TGTGCCAGCTCCTCACAGCCCCCAGGGAACAACCCAAATGAGCAGTTCTTC.

In DNA, the CDR3 is TGTGCCAGCACCCTCGGGAGGGGTACTGAAGCTTTCTTT. Encoded protein: CASTLGRGTEAFF. The V gene is TRBV5-5, the J gene TRBJ1-1; D possibly corresponds to TRBD1 (5 bases). The CDR3 sequence is 13 residues long. Trimming shortened V by 6 bases and J by 5 bases, and 14 bases separated the two germline ends. Germline assignment: CDR1 SGHKS and CDR2 YYEKEE (reference sequence).

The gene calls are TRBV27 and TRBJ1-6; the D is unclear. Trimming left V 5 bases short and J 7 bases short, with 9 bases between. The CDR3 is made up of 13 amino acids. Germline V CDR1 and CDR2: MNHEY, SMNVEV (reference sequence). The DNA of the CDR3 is TGTGCCAGCAGTCCCTATCGAAATTCACCCCTCCACTTT. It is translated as CASSPYRNSPLHF.

The CDR3 is CASSPEGTEAFF. As DNA, the CDR3 is TGTGCCAGCAGTCCGGAGGGCACTGAAGCTTTCTTT. The chain carries TRBV28 and TRBJ1-1; D ambiguous. V was shortened by 5 bases and J by 4 bases, with 8 bases between the two germline ends. From germline, CDR1 is MDHEN and CDR2 SYDVKM. This CDR3 comprises 12 residues.

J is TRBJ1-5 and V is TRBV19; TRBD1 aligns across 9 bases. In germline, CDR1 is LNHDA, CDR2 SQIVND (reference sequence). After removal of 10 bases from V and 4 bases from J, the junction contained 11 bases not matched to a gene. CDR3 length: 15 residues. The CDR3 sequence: CATSISGTGNQPQHF. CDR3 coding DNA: TGTGCCACCTCTATTTCCGGGACAGGGAATCAGCCCCAGCATTTT.

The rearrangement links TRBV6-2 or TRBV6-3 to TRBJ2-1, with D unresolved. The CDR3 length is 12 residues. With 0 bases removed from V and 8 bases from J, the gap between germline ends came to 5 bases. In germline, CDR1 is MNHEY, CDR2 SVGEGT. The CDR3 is CASSYSLYEQFF. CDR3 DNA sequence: TGTGCCAGCAGTTACTCCCTCTATGAGCAGTTCTTC.

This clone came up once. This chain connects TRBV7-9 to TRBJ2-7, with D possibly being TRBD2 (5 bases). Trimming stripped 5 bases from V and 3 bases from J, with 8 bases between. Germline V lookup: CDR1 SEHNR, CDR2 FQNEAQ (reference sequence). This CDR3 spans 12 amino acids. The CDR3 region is CASSPGGYEQYF. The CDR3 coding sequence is TGTGCCAGCAGCCCCGGAGGCTACGAGCAGTACTTC.

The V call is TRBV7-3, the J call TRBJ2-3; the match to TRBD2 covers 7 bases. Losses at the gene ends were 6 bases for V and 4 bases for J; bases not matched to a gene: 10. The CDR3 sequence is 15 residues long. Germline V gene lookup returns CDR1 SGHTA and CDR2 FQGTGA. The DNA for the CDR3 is TGTGCCAGCAGTCCGGGCGGGGGATTTTCAGATACGCAGTATTTT. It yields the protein CASSPGGGFSDTQYF.

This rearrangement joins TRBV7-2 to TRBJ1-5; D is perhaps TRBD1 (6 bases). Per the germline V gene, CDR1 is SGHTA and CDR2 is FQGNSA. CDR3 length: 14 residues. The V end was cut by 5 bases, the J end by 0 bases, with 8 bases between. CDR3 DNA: TGTGCCAGCAGCAGCAGGGGTAGCAATCAGCCCCAGCATTTT. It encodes CASSSRGSNQPQHF.

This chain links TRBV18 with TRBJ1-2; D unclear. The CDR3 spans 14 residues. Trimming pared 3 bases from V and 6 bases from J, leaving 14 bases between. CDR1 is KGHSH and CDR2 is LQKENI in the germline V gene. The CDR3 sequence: CASSPSVAVDGYTF. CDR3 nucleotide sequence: TGTGCCAGCTCACCCTCAGTAGCGGTTGATGGCTACACCTTC.

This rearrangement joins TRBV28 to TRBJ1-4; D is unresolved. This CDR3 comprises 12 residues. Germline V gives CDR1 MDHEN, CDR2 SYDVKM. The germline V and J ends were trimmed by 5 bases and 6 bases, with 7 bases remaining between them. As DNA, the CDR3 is TGTGCCAGCAGTCGGGTCTATGAAAAACTGTTTTTT. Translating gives CASSRVYEKLFF.

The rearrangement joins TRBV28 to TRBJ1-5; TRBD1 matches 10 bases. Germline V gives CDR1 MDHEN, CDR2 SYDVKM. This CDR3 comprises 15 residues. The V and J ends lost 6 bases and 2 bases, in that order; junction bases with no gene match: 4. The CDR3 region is CASRRTGGGNQPQHF. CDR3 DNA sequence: TGTGCCAGCAGGCGGACAGGGGGTGGCAATCAGCCCCAGCATTTT. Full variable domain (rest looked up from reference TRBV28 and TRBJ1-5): DVKVTQSSRYLVKRTGEKVFLECVQDMDHENMFWYRQDPGLGLRLIYFSYDVKMKEKGDIPEGYSVSREKKERFSLILESASTNQTSMYLCASRRTGGGNQPQHFGDGTRLSIL.

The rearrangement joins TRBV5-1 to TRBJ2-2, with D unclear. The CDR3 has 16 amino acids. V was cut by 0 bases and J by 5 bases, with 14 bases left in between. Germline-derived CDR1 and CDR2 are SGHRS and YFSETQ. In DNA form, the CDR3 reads TGCGCCAGCAGCTTGGACATTCTCTACGGGACCGGGGAGCTGTTTTTT. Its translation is CASSLDILYGTGELFF.

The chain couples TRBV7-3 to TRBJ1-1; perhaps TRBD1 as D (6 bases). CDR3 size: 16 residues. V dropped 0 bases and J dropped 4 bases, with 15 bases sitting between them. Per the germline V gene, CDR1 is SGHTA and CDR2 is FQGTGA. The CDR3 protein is CASSLTTGGRSTEAFF. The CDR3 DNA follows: TGTGCCAGCAGCTTAACGACCGGGGGGCGGAGCACTGAAGCTTTCTTT. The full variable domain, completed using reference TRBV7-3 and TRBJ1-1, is GAGVSQTPSNKVTEKGKYVELRCDPISGHTALYWYRQSLGQGPEFLIYFQGTGAADDSGLPNDRFFAVRPEGSVSTLKIQRTERGDSAVYLCASSLTTGGRSTEAFFGQGTRLTVV.

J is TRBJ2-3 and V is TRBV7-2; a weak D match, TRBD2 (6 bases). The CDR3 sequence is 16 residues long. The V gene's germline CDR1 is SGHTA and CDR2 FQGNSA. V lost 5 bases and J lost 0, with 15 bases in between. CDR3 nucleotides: TGTGCCAGCAGCAACCGACTAGTGGGGAGCACAGATACGCAGTATTTT. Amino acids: CASSNRLVGSTDTQYF.